This TCR beta chain comes out of a study of T cell responses to AZD1222 COVID-19 vaccine. General study findings and limits: Donors in the cohort were predominantly white British and more often female, and clonal diversity was possibly underestimated. Receipt of two AZD1222 doses was followed by a rise in Spike-specific TCR breadth and depth.

With regard to this clone: Its specificity is not known. The DNA is left out, because the CDR3 cannot be placed on it with certainty; the CDR3 is given as TCRdb lists it.

Profiling relied on immunoSEQ multiplex PCR, and the TCRdb table lists in-frame clones only, not all of them. The table lists over 95,000 clones, 88% of them singletons, with more than 15% in the top ten. Germline CDR1 SGHAT, CDR2 FQNNGV. The CDR3 sequence runs 14 residues, both termini included. The chain recombines TRBV11-2 with TRBJ2-6; the table assigns TRBD2, which was not confirmed against the DNA. The specimen was peripheral blood, collected 28 days after the second AZD1222 dose. This sequence originates from an adult who received the AZD1222 COVID-19 vaccine. CDR3 residues: CASSLMVGPGIRTF.